What follows are 2 T cell receptor beta chains derived from one specimen sequenced in a study of blood T cell repertoires in COVID-19 (dated by TCRdb to 2020 to 2021). Libraries were made using the immunoSEQ multiplex PCR assay. The table comes from immuneACCESS by way of TCRdb, which keeps in-frame sequences with V and J called. Part of the clones is missing from these tables; in studies checked, under half for an unresolved V gene and the rest for unknown reasons. This sample has 100,000 or so clones in its table, and 80% to 95% of those were observed once. The leading ten clones occupy 1.5% to 2.5% of the sample. Sequenced material: peripheral blood. Receptors originate from a woman aged 45-65 years with COVID-19, enrolled during active disease.

This chain links TRBV15 with TRBJ2-2; TRBD1 is a possible D gene (5 bases). The germline V gene has CDR1 LNHNV and CDR2 YYDKDF (reference sequence). The CDR3 totals 14 residues. V was pared by 4 bases and J by 9 bases, with 15 bases between. The CDR3 loop is CATSTRQTHRELFF. The CDR3 DNA reads TGTGCCACCAGCACCCGACAGACTCACCGGGAGCTGTTTTTT.

The genes are TRBV28 and TRBJ2-7; D ambiguous. Germline V gene lookup returns CDR1 MDHEN and CDR2 SYDVKM. The CDR3 sequence is 14 residues long. V gave up 3 bases and J gave up 2 bases, with 11 bases separating them. Written as DNA, the CDR3 is TGTGCCAGCAGTTTCGTCAGTGCGGCCTACGAGCAGTACTTC. It codes for CASSFVSAAYEQYF.